The rows below give T cell receptor beta chains drawn from one sample of a study of blood T cell repertoires in COVID-19. Libraries were prepared by immunoSEQ multiplex PCR; TCRdb keeps only in-frame clonotypes and omits some of them. The table lists 150,000 to 200,000 clones, about 85% of them singletons. Sequenced input: peripheral blood. Receptors originate from a woman older than 75 in a cohort sampled during active or convalescent COVID-19. Each CDR3 is given without its conserved first and last residue. D genes are given only for firm matches. Only some rows state a clone size, as once, few, many or a class for expanded clones.

NA	TRBV3-1/TRBV3-2	TRBJ1-2	NA	ASSQERRAGASGYT
TRBD1	TRBV18	TRBJ1-6	once	ASSPLGQGAPPLH
TRBD1	TRBV15	TRBJ1-6	NA	ATTIDRGRDSPLH
NA	TRBV27	TRBJ2-2	NA	ASSLAVGELF
TRBD1	TRBV5-6	TRBJ1-6	NA	ASSTGQGNSPLH
TRBD2	TRBV7-2	TRBJ2-7	NA	ASSLGGVSYEQY
NA	TRBV18	TRBJ2-5	NA	ASSPFGSGGGAETQY
TRBD2	TRBV13	TRBJ2-5	NA	ASSAGTSGETQY
TRBD1	TRBV15	TRBJ2-5	NA	ATSREPGQERQETQY
TRBD1	TRBV5-4	TRBJ2-5	NA	ASSLGVDRGEETQY
NA	TRBV10-2	TRBJ1-5	NA	ASSGGTSNQPQH
TRBD1	TRBV4-3	TRBJ1-2	NA	ASSQSDRGLDYGYT
NA	TRBV6-5	TRBJ2-2	once	ASSRPFGAGELF
NA	TRBV4-1	TRBJ2-1	NA	ASSQDPQQNNEQF
NA	TRBV5-5	TRBJ1-4	NA	ASSAGPGNEKLF
NA	TRBV28	TRBJ1-2	NA	ASTLGADRGYT
NA	TRBV10-2	TRBJ1-2	NA	ASSESGSYGYT
TRBD2	TRBV13	TRBJ2-3	NA	ASSIEGLAGLTDTQY
NA	TRBV19	TRBJ1-4	NA	ASSIDLGSPNEKLF
NA	TRBV18	TRBJ1-5	NA	ASSDRFGNQPQH